This note documents a single TCR beta chain sequence. The sample belongs to a study of blood T cell repertoires in COVID-19. In the study overall: The cDNA or gDNA used as material had been derived from T cells, B-cell-depleted T cells, or PBMCs.

V was trimmed by 0 bases and J by 7 bases, leaving 13 bases between them. Germline loops: CDR1 MGHRA, CDR2 YSYEKL. The CDR3 has 16 amino acids. Participant ages covered roughly 18 to 89 years across 20 to 25 US areas. Methods used by the authors: Reference gene primer amplification in the assay estimated nucleated cell counts. TCRdb's table, derived via immunoSEQ multiplex PCR, lists solely in-frame clones and lacks some. The DNA gave D and trimming, while V, J and clone size come from that table. The data hold about 200,000 clones, with more than 75% observed a single time. The TCR comes from a man in his forties or fifties with acute COVID-19. The specimen sequenced was PBMCs or T cells enriched from blood (not recorded which). The J gene is TRBJ1-6, the V gene TRBV4-1; the D is unclear. CDR3 DNA sequence: TGCGCCAGCAGCCAAGAGGAGGGAGCAGTCAATTCACCCCTCCACTTT. Amino acids: CASSQEEGAVNSPLHF.